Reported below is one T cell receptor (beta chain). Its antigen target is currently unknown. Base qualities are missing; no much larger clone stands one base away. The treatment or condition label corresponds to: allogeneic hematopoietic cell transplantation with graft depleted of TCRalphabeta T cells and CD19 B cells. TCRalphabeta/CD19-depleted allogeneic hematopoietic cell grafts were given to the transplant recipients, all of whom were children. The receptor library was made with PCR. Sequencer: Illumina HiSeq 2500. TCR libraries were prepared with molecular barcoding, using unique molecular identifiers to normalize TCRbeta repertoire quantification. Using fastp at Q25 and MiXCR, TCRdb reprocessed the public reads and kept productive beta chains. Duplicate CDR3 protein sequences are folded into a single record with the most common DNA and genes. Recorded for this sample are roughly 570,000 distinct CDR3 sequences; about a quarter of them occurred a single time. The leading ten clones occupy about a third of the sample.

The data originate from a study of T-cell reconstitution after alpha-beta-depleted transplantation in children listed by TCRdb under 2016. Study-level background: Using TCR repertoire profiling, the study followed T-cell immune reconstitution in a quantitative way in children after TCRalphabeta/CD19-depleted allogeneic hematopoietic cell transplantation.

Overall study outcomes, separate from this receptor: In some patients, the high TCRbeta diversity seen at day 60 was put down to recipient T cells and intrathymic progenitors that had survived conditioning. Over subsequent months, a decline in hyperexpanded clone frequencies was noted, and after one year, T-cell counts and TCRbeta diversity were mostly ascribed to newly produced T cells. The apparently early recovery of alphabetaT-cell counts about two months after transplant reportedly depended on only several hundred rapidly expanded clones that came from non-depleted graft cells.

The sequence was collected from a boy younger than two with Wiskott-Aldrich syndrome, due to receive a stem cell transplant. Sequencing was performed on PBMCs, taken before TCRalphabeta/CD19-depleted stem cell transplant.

Here is the DNA: TGTGCCACCAGTGATTTGGGGGGGGACGAGCAGTTCTTC. Translated, this is CATSDLGGDEQFF. The chain uses TRBV24-1 and TRBJ2-1; 7 nucleotides in the junction match TRBD2. Including cysteine and phenylalanine, the CDR3 has 13 amino acids. The entry retains the CDR3 DNA only, 39 bases that are in frame from base 1. The germline V gene supplies CDR1 KGHDR and CDR2 SFDVKD. The junction shows trimming of 0 bases on V and 10 bases on J, and the gene matches do not reach 2 bases of it.